Each of the 27 T cell receptor beta chains below was sequenced from the same sample in a study of shared clonotypes between healthy human individuals. TCRdb keeps only in-frame clones here, not all; method: immunoSEQ multiplex PCR. The sample has some 2.3 million clones, more than 85% seen once. The material sequenced was naive CD4+ T cells from PBMCs. Sample subset: CD45RA+ positively selected. The receptors originated from a man younger than 35 in good health. Some clones in this sample may be carry-over from other donors' samples.

J is TRBJ1-2 and V is TRBV28, with D maybe TRBD1 (5 bases). Trimming took off 4 bases at V and 8 bases at J, with 17 bases between the two ends. The germline gives CDR1 MDHEN, CDR2 SYDVKM. The CDR3 spans 14 residues. The CDR3 region has the DNA TGTGCCAGCAGTTCTATAGGACAACAGCGAGGCTACACCTTC. It translates to CASSSIGQQRGYTF.

The rearrangement joins TRBV2 to TRBJ2-1; TRBD1 agrees at 9 bases. V trimming: 7 bases; J trimming: 9 bases; junction bases outside the gene matches: 10. The CDR3 is 14 amino acids. Germline V CDR1 and CDR2: SNHLY, FYNNEI. CDR3 DNA: TGTGCCAGCAAACGGGACAGGGCTCCCGGTGAGCAGTTCTTC. Its protein product is CASKRDRAPGEQFF.

Regarding this clone: Other DNA sequences within the sample encode an identical CDR3. The chain combines TRBV18 with TRBJ2-7, with no clear D. Germline CDR1 is KGHSH and CDR2 is LQKENI. This CDR3 region has 14 residues. V dropped 1 base and J dropped 3 bases, with 10 bases sitting between them. CDR3 sequence reads: CASSPRTASYEQYF. CDR3 in DNA: TGTGCCAGCTCACCACGGACGGCGAGCTACGAGCAGTACTTC. The whole variable domain, filled in from reference TRBV18 and TRBJ2-7, reads NAGVMQNPRHLVRRRGQEARLRCSPMKGHSHVYWYRQLPEEGLKFMVYLQKENIIDESGMPKERFSAEFPKEGPSILRIQQVVRGDSAAYFCASSPRTASYEQYFGPGTRLTVT.

V and J are TRBV5-4 and TRBJ1-2, with D perhaps matching TRBD1 (5 bases). Germline lookup yields CDR1 SGHNT and CDR2 YYREEE (reference sequence). V lost 3 bases, J lost 5 bases, and 14 bases lay in between. CDR3 length: 14 amino acids. CDR3 sequence reads: CASSSPRDGYGYTF. The CDR3 region has the DNA TGTGCCAGCAGCTCCCCCCGGGACGGTTATGGCTACACCTTC.

CDR3: CASRVEGADYGYTF. CDR3 nucleotides: TGCGCCAGCAGGGTGGAGGGGGCGGACTATGGCTACACCTTC. The rearrangement joins TRBV5-1 to TRBJ1-2; 7 bases map to TRBD1. V was pared by 5 bases and J by 3 bases, with 7 bases of the junction left unmatched. The CDR3 totals 14 residues. CDR1 is SGHRS, CDR2 YFSETQ, per germline.

The chain couples TRBV7-2 to TRBJ1-1; D is possibly TRBD1 (5 bases). The ends were cut back, 1 base at V and 1 base at J, with 10 bases in the middle. In germline, CDR1 is SGHTA, CDR2 FQGNSA. This CDR3 contains 15 residues. The CDR3 reads CASSLGRQPNTEAFF. DNA of the CDR3: TGTGCCAGCAGCTTAGGTAGACAGCCGAACACTGAAGCTTTCTTT.

The rearrangement joins TRBV5-1 to TRBJ2-4; 7 bases fit TRBD2. With 0 bases clipped from V and 6 bases from J, the junction kept 3 bases outside the gene matches. The CDR3 loop spans 14 amino acids. Germline V CDR1 and CDR2: SGHRS, YFSETQ. For the CDR3, the DNA is TGCGCCAGCAGCTTGGCGGGGGGAGGAAACATTCAGTACTTC. Amino acids: CASSLAGGGNIQYF.

This rearrangement joins TRBV4-1 to TRBJ1-5; D is unclear. Germline V CDR1 and CDR2: MGHRA, YSYEKL. This CDR3 comprises 16 residues. Trimming removed 4 bases from V and 3 bases from J, with 16 bases in between. The CDR3 is CASSLSRGFNNQPQHF. As DNA, the CDR3 is TGCGCCAGCAGCCTTAGCCGGGGTTTCAACAATCAGCCCCAGCATTTT.

This sequence joins TRBV19 and TRBJ2-7; D is possibly TRBD1 or TRBD2 (5 bases each). Germline lookup yields CDR1 LNHDA and CDR2 SQIVND (reference sequence). The CDR3 sequence is 14 residues long. V was pared by 0 bases and J by 2 bases, with 8 bases between. DNA of the CDR3: TGTGCCAGTAGTATAGATTGGGGACCCTACGAGCAGTACTTC. This encodes CASSIDWGPYEQYF.

V gene TRBV4-2 combines with J gene TRBJ1-5, with D unresolved. Trimming shortened V by 0 bases and J by 11 bases, and 14 bases separated the two germline ends. In germline, CDR1 is LGHNA, CDR2 YNFKEQ. This CDR3 has 14 residues. CDR3 DNA sequence: TGTGCCAGCAGCCAAGAGGGGTCAGGATCGACCCAGCATTTT. Protein product: CASSQEGSGSTQHF.

Remarks on this clone: The junction does not match germline at one end; this may be a read error. The chain combines TRBV18 with TRBJ1-2, with D maybe TRBD1 (5 bases). The CDR3 covers 14 residues. Germline values: CDR1 KGHSH, CDR2 LQKENI. The CDR3 DNA reads as TGTGCCAGCTCACCACCGGGTGGGGGAGATGGTTACACCTTC. It is translated as CASSPPGGGDGYTF. The full variable domain, rest sourced from reference TRBV18 and TRBJ1-2, is NAGVMQNPRHLVRRRGQEARLRCSPMKGHSHVYWYRQLPEEGLKFMVYLQKENIIDESGMPKERFSAEFPKEGPSILRIQQVVRGDSAAYFCASSPPGGGDGYTFGSGTRLTVV.

V gene TRBV28 combines with J gene TRBJ1-5; 9 bases line up with TRBD1. The CDR3 loop spans 16 amino acids. J lost 3 bases, V lost 8 bases, and 11 bases had no gene match. CDR1 is MDHEN and CDR2 is SYDVKM in the germline V gene. CDR3 sequence reads: CASRDNTGGNNQPQHF. DNA of the CDR3: TGTGCCAGCCGAGATAACACAGGGGGCAACAATCAGCCCCAGCATTTT.

This chain uses TRBV20-1 with TRBJ2-1; D is uncertain. Trimming cost V 5 bases and J 5 bases, with 7 bases left between them. The CDR3 covers 11 residues. Per the germline V gene, CDR1 is DFQATT and CDR2 is SNEGSKA (reference sequence). For the CDR3, the DNA is TGCAGTGCTCCAGGAGACAATGAGCAGTTCTTC. Translating gives CSAPGDNEQFF.

The V call is TRBV2, the J call TRBJ2-7, with TRBD2 matching over 11 bases. This CDR3 has 17 residues. Germline V CDR1 and CDR2: SNHLY, FYNNEI. The J segment lost 4 bases and the V segment lost 6 bases, leaving 14 bases of the junction unmatched. CDR3 nucleotide sequence: TGTGCCAGCAGCCTCGATAGCGGGAGGGCCAGTAGTTACGAGCAGTACTTC. Amino acids: CASSLDSGRASSYEQYF.

V and J are TRBV29-1 and TRBJ1-1, with a possible D match to TRBD1 (6 bases). The CDR3 is made up of 13 amino acids. The germline V gene encodes CDR1 SQVTM and CDR2 ANQGSEA. V lost 2 bases to trimming and J lost 1 base, with 8 bases between them. The CDR3 sequence: CSVEMGQNTEAFF. DNA of the CDR3: TGCAGCGTTGAAATGGGACAGAACACTGAAGCTTTCTTT.

The chain has TRBV23-1 and TRBJ2-5, with D uncertain. TRBV23-1 is an ORF, and what it does is uncertain. This CDR3 has 13 amino acids. Trimming pared 4 bases from V and 5 bases from J, leaving 11 bases between. CDR3 residues: CASSRYSQETQYF. The DNA of the CDR3 is TGCGCCAGCAGTCGGTACAGTCAGGAGACCCAGTACTTC.

CDR3 region: CAWSVQMGLRAGELFF. In DNA form, the CDR3 reads TGTGCCTGGAGTGTACAGATGGGTCTACGAGCCGGGGAGCTGTTTTTT. The chain combines TRBV30 with TRBJ2-2; D is ambiguous. In germline, CDR1 is GTSNPN, CDR2 SVGIG (reference sequence). This CDR3 region has 16 residues. V lost 0 bases and J lost 6, with 17 bases in between.

V usage is TRBV5-8 and J usage is TRBJ1-4, with a tentative D call TRBD1 (5 bases). This CDR3 has 17 residues. Germline V gene data show CDR1 as SGHTS and CDR2 as YDEGEE. The ends were cut back, 6 bases at V and 2 bases at J, with 20 bases in the middle. CDR3 nucleotide sequence: TGTGCCAGCACCCTGACAGTTTTCCTGGGGACTAATGAAAAACTGTTTTTT. Protein product: CASTLTVFLGTNEKLFF.

The table lists this clone with a count of one. This chain uses TRBV7-2 with TRBJ1-5; D is undetermined. Trimming stripped 5 bases from V and 5 bases from J, with 13 bases between. Germline V lookup: CDR1 SGHTA, CDR2 FQGNSA. CDR3 length: 14 amino acids. The CDR3: CASSTSDGDQPQHF. The CDR3 nucleotides are TGTGCCAGCAGCACGTCGGACGGGGATCAGCCCCAGCATTTT.

The chain recombines TRBV18 with TRBJ1-3; D unresolved. The CDR3 is made up of 14 amino acids. The germline gives CDR1 KGHSH, CDR2 LQKENI. The V and J ends lost 0 bases and 1 base respectively, with 4 bases between them. The CDR3 region has the DNA TGTGCCAGCTCACCACCAGAGTCTGGAAACACCATATATTTT. It yields the protein CASSPPESGNTIYF.

The CDR3 nucleotides are TGCGCCAGCAGCTACTGGGACGGCCAAGAGACCCAGTACTTC. It codes for CASSYWDGQETQYF. The chain carries TRBV5-1 and TRBJ2-5, with D possibly called TRBD1 or TRBD2 (5 bases each). Germline CDR1 is SGHRS and CDR2 is YFSETQ. Trimming shortened V by 3 bases and J by 1 base, and 10 bases separated the two germline ends. CDR3 length: 14 residues. The full variable domain, with the rest looked up from reference TRBV5-1 and TRBJ2-5, is KAGVTQTPRYLIKTRGQQVTLSCSPISGHRSVSWYQQTPGQGLQFLFEYFSETQRNKGNFPGRFSGRQFSNSRSEMNVSTLELGDSALYLCASSYWDGQETQYFGPGTRLLVL.

Comments on this clone: At the DNA level, this CDR3 is encoded by other sequences in the same sample as well. J is TRBJ2-7 and V is TRBV6-1; D gene unclear. CDR1 and CDR2 from the germline V gene are MNHNS and SASEGT. CDR3 length equals 13 residues. Trimming pared 6 bases from V and 0 bases from J, leaving 9 bases between. The CDR3 DNA sequence: TGTGCCAGCAGGGCTGGGCCCTCCTACGAGCAGTACTTC. Protein product: CASRAGPSYEQYF.

This clone has just one count. This rearrangement joins TRBV7-6 to TRBJ2-5, with 10 bases that match TRBD2. CDR1 and CDR2 (germline): SGHVS, FNYEAQ. The ends lost 4 bases at V and 5 bases at J; junction bases unmatched: 4. CDR3 size: 14 residues. The CDR3 region has the DNA TGTGCCAGCAGCTCGAGCGGGAGGGCTGAGACCCAGTACTTC. Its translation is CASSSSGRAETQYF.

The V and J genes are TRBV28 and TRBJ1-2, with unresolved D. This CDR3 comprises 15 residues. Trimming left V 3 bases short and J 1 base short, with 12 bases between. CDR1 is MDHEN, CDR2 SYDVKM, per germline. CDR3 nucleotides: TGTGCCAGCAGTTTGAGGGCTCTGAATAACTATGGCTACACCTTC. It is translated as CASSLRALNNYGYTF.

V is TRBV30 and J is TRBJ2-7; maybe TRBD2 (5 bases). The CDR3 totals 16 residues. Germline loops: CDR1 GTSNPN, CDR2 SVGIG (reference sequence). V gave up 5 bases and J gave up 1 base, with 21 bases separating them. CDR3 sequence reads: CAWRTPRASGSYEQYF. In DNA, the CDR3 is TGTGCCTGGCGGACCCCCCGAGCGAGCGGATCCTACGAGCAGTACTTC. The full variable domain, with the rest looked up from reference TRBV30 and TRBJ2-7, is SQTIHQWPATLVQPVGSPLSLECTVEGTSNPNLYWYRQAAGRGLQLLFYSVGIGQISSEVPQNLSASRPQDRQFILSSKKLLLSDSGFYLCAWRTPRASGSYEQYFGPGTRLTVT.

CDR3 protein: CASSQFRQTPYNEQFF. The CDR3 nucleotides read TGTGCCAGCAGCCAATTCAGGCAAACTCCCTACAATGAGCAGTTCTTC. This rearrangement joins TRBV16 to TRBJ2-1, with D unresolved. There are 16 residues in the CDR3. In germline, CDR1 is KGHSY, CDR2 FQNENV. The V and J ends lost 1 base and 2 bases respectively, with 12 bases between them.

The chain uses TRBV6-1 and TRBJ2-5; the D is unclear. This CDR3 has 12 amino acids. Germline CDR1 is MNHNS and CDR2 is SASEGT. V gave up 5 bases and J gave up 3 bases, with 7 bases separating them. CDR3 DNA sequence: TGTGCCAGCAGTACTATTAAAGAGACCCAGTACTTC. Protein product: CASSTIKETQYF.